These 22 T cell receptor beta chains were sequenced from one sample in a study of glioma-infiltrating T cells. Using RNA template, CDR3s of TCR alpha and beta were amplified with iRepertoire arm-PCR. TCRdb itself ran the multiplex PCR reads through MiXCR, one entry per CDR3 protein. The sample holds roughly 200,000 distinct CDR3 sequences, approximately 40% seen once. What was sequenced was glioma tissue, nonneoplastic brain tissue, or PBMCs (not recorded which). The source of these receptors is a human donor with low-grade glioma or glioblastoma, undergoing nonglioma brain surgery, or in good health (not recorded which).

This clonotype was found once. The rearrangement joins TRBV2 to TRBJ1-1, with unresolved D. Germline CDR1 and CDR2: SNHLY and FYNNEI. V dropped 0 bases and J dropped 5 bases, with 10 bases sitting between them. The CDR3 contains 14 residues. CDR3 sequence (DNA): TGTGCCAGCAGTGAAGCGCTTCGAGCGACTGAAGCTTTCTTT. Translated, it gives CASSEALRATEAFF.

The V gene is TRBV7-2, the J gene TRBJ2-5; 11 bases map to TRBD2. CDR1 is SGHTA, CDR2 FQGNSA, per germline. The CDR3 loop spans 19 amino acids. The V segment lost 5 bases and the J segment 4 bases; nucleotides outside the gene matches: 18. The DNA for the CDR3 is TGTGCCAGCAGCCCGTACTACAGGGGACTAGCGGTATCGAGAGAGACCCAGTACTTC. Protein: CASSPYYRGLAVSRETQYF. Full variable domain (missing parts from reference TRBV7-2 and TRBJ2-5): GAGVSQSPSNKVTEKGKDVELRCDPISGHTALYWYRQSLGQGLEFLIYFQGNSAPDKSGLPSDRFSAERTGGSVSTLTIQRTQQEDSAVYLCASSPYYRGLAVSRETQYFGPGTRLLVL.

Comments on this clonotype: A read error is possible here, since a much larger clone lies one base away. This rearrangement joins TRBV28 to TRBJ2-3; TRBD2 matches 9 bases. The ends lost 4 bases at V and 6 bases at J; junction bases unmatched: 14. CDR3 length: 17 residues. Germline CDR1 is MDHEN and CDR2 is SYDVKM. The CDR3 sequence: CASSYNLAGRMGDTQYF. The CDR3, as DNA: TGTGCCAGCAGTTACAATCTAGCGGGGAGGATGGGGGATACGCAGTATTTT. Full variable domain (outside the CDR3, taken from reference TRBV28 and TRBJ2-3): DVKVTQSSRYLVKRTGEKVFLECVQDMDHENMFWYRQDPGLGLRLIYFSYDVKMKEKGDIPEGYSVSREKKERFSLILESASTNQTSMYLCASSYNLAGRMGDTQYFGPGTRLTVL.

For this clonotype: A much larger clonotype is one base distant, so this may be a read error. CDR3 protein: CASSRGDGQETQYF. The CDR3 DNA follows: TGTGCCAGCAGCCGAGGGGACGGCCAAGAGACCCAGTACTTC. V is TRBV4-2 and J is TRBJ2-5; D is tentatively TRBD1 or TRBD2 (5 bases each). CDR1 is LGHNA and CDR2 is YNFKEQ in the germline V gene. This CDR3 has 14 amino acids. V dropped 4 bases and J dropped 1 base, with 10 bases sitting between them.

With regard to this clonotype: As the CDR3 is not closed by the conserved phenylalanine or tryptophan, this likely results from a read error. The rearrangement joins TRBV2 to TRBJ1-1; D is possibly TRBD1 (6 bases). The V end was cut by 2 bases, the J end by 7 bases, with 8 bases between. Germline values: CDR1 SNHLY, CDR2 FYNNEI. CDR3 size: 12 residues. CDR3 protein: CASSEKGGEAFS. The DNA for the CDR3 is TGTGCCAGCAGTGAAAAGGGGGGTGAAGCTTTCTCT.

Turning to this clonotype: This clone may be a read error of a much larger clone one base away. The V and J genes are TRBV7-2 and TRBJ2-5; D tentatively reads TRBD1 or TRBD2 (5 bases each). Judging by the DNA end, TRBJ2-7 fits better; the J call may be wrong. CDR1 and CDR2 from the germline V gene are SGHTA and FQGNSA. The CDR3 has 12 residues. In nucleotides, the CDR3 is TGTGCCAGCAGCGCACCGGGACGCGAGCAGTACTTC. The encoded protein is CASSAPGREQYF.

Many counts were recorded for this clonotype. This chain links TRBV6-1 with TRBJ2-1; D is unclear. Deletions cut 5 bases from V and 9 bases from J, with 5 bases between. This CDR3 region has 10 residues. Germline lookup yields CDR1 MNHNS and CDR2 SASEGT. This CDR3 reads CASSSGEQFF. The CDR3 region has the DNA TGTGCCAGCAGTTCCGGTGAGCAGTTCTTC.

This clonotype was seen once. CDR3 sequence (DNA): TGTGCCACCGGCACCAGAGCCTCCGAGACCCAGTACTTC. As protein: CATGTRASETQYF. The genes are TRBV15 and TRBJ2-5, with D unclear. Per the germline V gene, CDR1 is LNHNV and CDR2 is YYDKDF (reference sequence). This CDR3 has 13 amino acids. V was trimmed by 8 bases and J by 5 bases, leaving 15 bases between them.

This sequence joins TRBV14 and TRBJ1-6; 7 positions agree with TRBD1. Unmatched junction bases numbered 11, after V lost 5 bases and J lost 7 bases. There are 16 residues in the CDR3. The germline V gene has CDR1 SGHDN and CDR2 FVKESK. The CDR3 is CASSYRGGFGNSPLHF. CDR3 bases: TGTGCCAGCAGCTACAGGGGTGGTTTCGGGAATTCACCCCTCCACTTT.

In regard to this clonotype: At one end, the junction sequence differs from germline, possibly due to a read error. The chain uses TRBV20-1 and TRBJ2-7; no firm D call. Germline assignment: CDR1 DFQATT and CDR2 SNEGSKA (reference sequence). This CDR3 region has 15 residues. CDR3 sequence: CSSREWSVSSYEQYF. Here the CDR3 DNA reads TGCAGTTCTAGAGAATGGTCTGTAAGCTCCTACGAGCAGTACTTC.

This clonotype was seen many times. The V gene is TRBV20-1, the J gene TRBJ2-3; TRBD1 matches at 8 bases. The germline gives CDR1 DFQATT, CDR2 SNEGSKA (reference sequence). V dropped 4 bases and J dropped 1; count of bases not matched to a gene: 1. This CDR3 comprises 13 residues. The CDR3 coding sequence is TGCAGTGCTAAGACAGGGGGCACAGATACGCAGTATTTT. Amino acid sequence: CSAKTGGTDTQYF.

On this clonotype: Relative to the germline gene, one junction end is altered; a read error may explain this. J is TRBJ2-1 and V is TRBV6-6, with D possibly TRBD2 on 5 matching bases. Germline CDR1 MNHNY, CDR2 SVGAGI (reference sequence). This CDR3 is 13 amino acids long. CDR3 sequence: CASKEDFLNEQLF. The CDR3 nucleotides read TGTGCCAGCAAGGAGGACTTTCTCAATGAGCAGTTATTC.

This clonotype has a count of ten or more. This chain links TRBV28 with TRBJ2-3; D gene unclear. The germline V and J ends were trimmed by 1 base and 2 bases, with 4 bases remaining between them. The CDR3 is 13 amino acids. Germline CDR1 MDHEN, CDR2 SYDVKM. CDR3 in DNA: TGTGCCAGCAGTTTATCTTACACAGATACGCAGTATTTT. Translating it yields CASSLSYTDTQYF.

This chain joins TRBV28 and TRBJ2-3; D is possibly TRBD2 (6 bases). This CDR3 spans 15 amino acids. V was shortened by 5 bases and J by 7 bases, with 19 bases between the two germline ends. Per germline, CDR1 MDHEN and CDR2 SYDVKM. As DNA, the CDR3 is TGTGCCAGCAGTCCTCTGACTAGGGGCACGCATACGCAGTATTTT. As protein: CASSPLTRGTHTQYF.

This clonotype was seen many times. The genes are TRBV20-1 and TRBJ2-1, with no clear D. V lost 6 bases to trimming and J lost 8 bases, with 5 bases between them. Germline values: CDR1 DFQATT, CDR2 SNEGSKA (reference sequence). The CDR3 consists of 9 residues. The CDR3 sequence is CSAFDEQFF. In DNA, the CDR3 is TGCAGTGCCTTCGATGAGCAGTTCTTC.

This chain connects TRBV12-3 or TRBV12-4 to TRBJ2-2; D is uncertain. Trimming stripped 6 bases from V and 4 bases from J, with 15 bases between. This CDR3 is built from 15 residues. CDR3 nucleotide sequence: TGTGCCAGCAGAACCAAAAGTTCGGGCACCGGGGAGCTGTTTTTT. It codes for CASRTKSSGTGELFF.

This clonotype has just a few counts. The CDR3 DNA sequence: TGTGCCAGCAGTGGAGAAGGACTAGCTAATGAGCAGTTCTTC. This sequence encodes CASSGEGLANEQFF. The chain recombines TRBV2 with TRBJ2-1, with 8 bases aligning to TRBD2. This CDR3 comprises 14 residues. From germline, CDR1 is SNHLY and CDR2 FYNNEI. Germline trimming cut 4 bases from V and 7 bases from J; bases unmatched to any gene: 6.

The CDR3 spells CSARDPIYYEQYF. In DNA form, the CDR3 reads TGCAGTGCTAGAGATCCCATATACTACGAGCAGTACTTC. The rearrangement links TRBV20-1 to TRBJ2-7, with D unresolved. Germline V gene lookup returns CDR1 DFQATT and CDR2 SNEGSKA (reference sequence). CDR3 length equals 13 residues. The V end lost 0 bases, the J end lost 3 bases, and 9 bases lay between the germline ends.

This clonotype was seen ten or more times. This chain joins TRBV7-2 and TRBJ2-1, with D unclear. The CDR3 extends over 15 amino acids. Trimming cost V 2 bases and J 10 bases, with 18 bases left between them. CDR1 SGHTA and CDR2 FQGNSA come from the germline V gene. CDR3 in DNA: TGTGCCAGCAGCTTAATGGACGGAGTGGGGAAGGAGCAGTTCTTC. This translates into CASSLMDGVGKEQFF. The full variable domain, its missing parts supplied by reference TRBV7-2 and TRBJ2-1, is GAGVSQSPSNKVTEKGKDVELRCDPISGHTALYWYRQSLGQGLEFLIYFQGNSAPDKSGLPSDRFSAERTGGSVSTLTIQRTQQEDSAVYLCASSLMDGVGKEQFFGPGTRLTVL.

This clonotype was seen many times. The chain links TRBV20-1 to TRBJ2-7, with TRBD2 as a possible D gene (5 bases). V was shortened by 3 bases and J by 9 bases, with 12 bases between the two germline ends. The CDR3 runs to 11 residues. Germline-derived CDR1 and CDR2 are DFQATT and SNEGSKA (reference sequence). The CDR3 is CSASRRDVQYF. The DNA for the CDR3 is TGCAGTGCTAGTCGCCGGGATGTGCAGTACTTC.

As regards this clonotype: Relative to the germline gene, one junction end is altered; a read error may explain this. V gene TRBV5-1 combines with J gene TRBJ1-5; D perhaps matches TRBD1 (5 bases). Per the germline V gene, CDR1 is SGHRS and CDR2 is YFSETQ. This CDR3 comprises 14 residues. CDR3 residues: CASSLGGVGQPQNF. The CDR3 DNA reads as TGCGCCAGCAGCTTGGGAGGGGTCGGTCAGCCCCAGAATTTT.

In regard to this clonotype: This may stem from a read error, because a much larger clone lies one nucleotide away. This sequence joins TRBV10-3 and TRBJ1-2; a possible D gene is TRBD1 (6 bases). The V end lost 8 bases, the J end lost 9 bases, and 16 bases lay between the germline ends. CDR3 length: 12 amino acids. In germline, CDR1 is ENHRY, CDR2 SYGVKD. CDR3 in amino acids: CAIGTGDTCYTF. The CDR3, as DNA: TGTGCCATCGGGACTGGGGACACTTGCTACACCTTC.